This TCR beta chain appears in the sequencing data of a study of cytomegalovirus exposure and HLA in healthy donors. V gave up 6 bases and J gave up 5 bases, with 10 bases separating them. The germline V gene encodes CDR1 KGHSH and CDR2 LQKENI. This CDR3 is 12 amino acids long. Separation from the 666-subject first cohort characterized the approximately 120-subject validation cohort, to which the donors belonged. Study observations and caveats: Later, an analysis found that TCR clusters from the first cohort tended to co-occur in the roughly 110 validation repertoires. Through in vitro validation, three CMV-associated chains were shown to be specific for CMV antigens. Diagnosis of cytomegalovirus status made by the classifier reportedly showed high specificity and sensitivity.

As concerns this clone: Its specificity is not known.

Sequencing used immunoSEQ multiplex PCR; TCRdb keeps in-frame clones, though not all of them. The sample contains fewer than 85,000 clones, approximately 96% of which appear only once. The material sequenced was PBMCs. The sequence derives from a woman under 30 in good health and CMV-seronegative. V gene TRBV18 combines with J gene TRBJ2-5, with D uncertain. CDR3 amino acids: CASSRDGETQYF. The DNA for the CDR3 is TGTGCCAGCTCCCGTGACGGGGAGACCCAGTACTTC.